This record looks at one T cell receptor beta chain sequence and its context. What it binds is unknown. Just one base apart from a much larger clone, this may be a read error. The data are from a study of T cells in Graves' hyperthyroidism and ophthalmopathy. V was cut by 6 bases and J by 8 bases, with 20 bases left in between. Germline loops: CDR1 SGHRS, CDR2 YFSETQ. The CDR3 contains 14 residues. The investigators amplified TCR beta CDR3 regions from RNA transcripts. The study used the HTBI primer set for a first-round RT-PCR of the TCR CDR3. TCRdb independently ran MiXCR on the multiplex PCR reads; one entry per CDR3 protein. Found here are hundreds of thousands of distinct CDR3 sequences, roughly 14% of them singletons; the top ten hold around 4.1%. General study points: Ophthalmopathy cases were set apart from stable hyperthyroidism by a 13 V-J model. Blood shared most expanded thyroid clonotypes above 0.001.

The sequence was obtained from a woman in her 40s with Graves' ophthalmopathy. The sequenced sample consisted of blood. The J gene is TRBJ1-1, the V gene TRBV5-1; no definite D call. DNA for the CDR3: TGCGCCAGCAACTTATCTAGCACAGCTCCCGAAGCTTTCTTT. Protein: CASNLSSTAPEAFF.